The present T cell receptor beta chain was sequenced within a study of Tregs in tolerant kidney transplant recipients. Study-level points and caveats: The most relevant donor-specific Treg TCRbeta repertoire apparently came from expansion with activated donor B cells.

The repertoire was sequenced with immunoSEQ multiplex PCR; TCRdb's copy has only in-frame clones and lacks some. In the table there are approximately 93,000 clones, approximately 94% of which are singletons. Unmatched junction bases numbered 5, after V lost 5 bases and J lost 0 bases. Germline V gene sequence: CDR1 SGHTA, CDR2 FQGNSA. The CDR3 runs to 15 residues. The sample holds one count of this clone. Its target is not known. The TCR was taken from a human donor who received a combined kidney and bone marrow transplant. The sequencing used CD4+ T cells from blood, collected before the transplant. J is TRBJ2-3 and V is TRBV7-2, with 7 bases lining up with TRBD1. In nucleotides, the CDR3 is TGTGCCAGCAGCCCCGGGACAGCTAGCACAGATACGCAGTATTTT. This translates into CASSPGTASTDTQYF.